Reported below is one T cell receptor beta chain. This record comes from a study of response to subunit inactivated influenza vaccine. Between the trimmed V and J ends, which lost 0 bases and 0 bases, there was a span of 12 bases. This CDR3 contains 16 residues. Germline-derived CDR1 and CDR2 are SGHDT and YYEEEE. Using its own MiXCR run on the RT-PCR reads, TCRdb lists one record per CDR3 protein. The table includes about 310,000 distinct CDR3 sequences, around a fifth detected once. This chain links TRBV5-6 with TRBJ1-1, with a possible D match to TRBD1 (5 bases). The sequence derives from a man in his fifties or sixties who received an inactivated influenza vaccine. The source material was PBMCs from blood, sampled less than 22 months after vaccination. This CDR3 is CASSLGTSGMNTEAFF. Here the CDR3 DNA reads TGTGCCAGCAGCTTGGGAACTTCAGGGATGAACACTGAAGCTTTCTTT.